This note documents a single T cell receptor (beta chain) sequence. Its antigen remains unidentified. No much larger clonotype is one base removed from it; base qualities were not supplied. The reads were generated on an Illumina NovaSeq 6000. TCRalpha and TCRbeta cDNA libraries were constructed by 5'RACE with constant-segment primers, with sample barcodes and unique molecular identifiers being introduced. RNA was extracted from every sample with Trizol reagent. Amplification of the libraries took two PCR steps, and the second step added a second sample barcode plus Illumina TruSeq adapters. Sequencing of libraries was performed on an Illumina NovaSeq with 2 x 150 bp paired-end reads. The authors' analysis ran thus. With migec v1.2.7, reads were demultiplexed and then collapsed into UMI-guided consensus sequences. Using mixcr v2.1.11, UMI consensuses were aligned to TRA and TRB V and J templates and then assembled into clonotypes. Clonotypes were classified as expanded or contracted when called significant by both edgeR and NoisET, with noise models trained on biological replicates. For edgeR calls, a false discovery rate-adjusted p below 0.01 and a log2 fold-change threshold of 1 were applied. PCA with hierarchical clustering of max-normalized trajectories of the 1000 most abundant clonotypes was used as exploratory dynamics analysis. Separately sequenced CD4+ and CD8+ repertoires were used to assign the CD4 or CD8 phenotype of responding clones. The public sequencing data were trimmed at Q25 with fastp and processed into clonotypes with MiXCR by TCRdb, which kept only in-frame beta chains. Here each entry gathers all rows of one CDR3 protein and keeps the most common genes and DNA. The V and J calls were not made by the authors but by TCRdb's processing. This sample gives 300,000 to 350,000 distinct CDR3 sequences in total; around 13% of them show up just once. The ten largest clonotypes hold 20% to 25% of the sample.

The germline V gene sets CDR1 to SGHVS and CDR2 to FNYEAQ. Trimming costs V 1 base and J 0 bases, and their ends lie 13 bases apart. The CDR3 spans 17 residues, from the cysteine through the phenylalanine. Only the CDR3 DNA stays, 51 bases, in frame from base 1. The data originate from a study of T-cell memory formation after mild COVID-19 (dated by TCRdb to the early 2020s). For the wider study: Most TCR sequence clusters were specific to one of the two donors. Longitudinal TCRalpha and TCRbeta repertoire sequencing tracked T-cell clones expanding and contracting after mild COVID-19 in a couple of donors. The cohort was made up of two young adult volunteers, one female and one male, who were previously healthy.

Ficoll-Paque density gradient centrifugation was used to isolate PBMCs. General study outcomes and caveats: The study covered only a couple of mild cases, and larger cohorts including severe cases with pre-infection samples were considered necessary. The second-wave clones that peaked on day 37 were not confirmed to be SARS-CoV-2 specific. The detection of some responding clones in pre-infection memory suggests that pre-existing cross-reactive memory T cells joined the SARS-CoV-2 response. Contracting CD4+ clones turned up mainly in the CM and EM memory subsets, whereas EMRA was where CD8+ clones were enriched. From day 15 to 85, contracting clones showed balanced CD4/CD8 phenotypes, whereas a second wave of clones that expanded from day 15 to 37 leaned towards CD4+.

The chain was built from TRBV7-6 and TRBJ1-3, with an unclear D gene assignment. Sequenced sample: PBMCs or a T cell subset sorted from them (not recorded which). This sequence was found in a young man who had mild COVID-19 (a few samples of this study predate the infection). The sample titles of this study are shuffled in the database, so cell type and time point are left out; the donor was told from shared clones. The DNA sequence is TGTGCCAGCAGCTTAGTGGCACACCTGACCTCTGGAAACACCATATATTTT. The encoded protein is CASSLVAHLTSGNTIYF.